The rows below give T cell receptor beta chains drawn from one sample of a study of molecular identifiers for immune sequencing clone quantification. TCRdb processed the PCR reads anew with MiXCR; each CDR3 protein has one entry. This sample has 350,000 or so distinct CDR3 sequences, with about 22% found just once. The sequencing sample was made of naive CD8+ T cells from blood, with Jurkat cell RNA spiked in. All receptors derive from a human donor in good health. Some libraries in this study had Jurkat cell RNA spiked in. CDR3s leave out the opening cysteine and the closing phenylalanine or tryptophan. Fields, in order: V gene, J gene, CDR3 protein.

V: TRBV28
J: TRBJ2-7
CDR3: ASSPDRDEQY

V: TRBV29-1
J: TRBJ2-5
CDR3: SVEDPQGIGQSTETQY

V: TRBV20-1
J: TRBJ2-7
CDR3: SARPPTGADEQY

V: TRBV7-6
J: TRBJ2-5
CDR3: ASSSPQDQETQY

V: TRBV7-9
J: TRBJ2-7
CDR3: ASSLALGNEQY

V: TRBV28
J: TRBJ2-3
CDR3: ASSLASVFTDTQY

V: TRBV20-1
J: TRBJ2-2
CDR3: SAKTGVYDGELF

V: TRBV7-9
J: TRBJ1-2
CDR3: ASSLVLGGYGYT

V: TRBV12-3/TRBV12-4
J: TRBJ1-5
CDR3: ASSPTSNQPQH

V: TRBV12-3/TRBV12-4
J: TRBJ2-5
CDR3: ASSLAPGTSGSVSGETQY

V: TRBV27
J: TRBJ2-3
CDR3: ASSPWGVAGDGTDTQY

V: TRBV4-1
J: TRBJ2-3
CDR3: ASSQSRGNTDTQY

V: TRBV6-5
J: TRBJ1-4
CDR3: ASSYSGRTKELF

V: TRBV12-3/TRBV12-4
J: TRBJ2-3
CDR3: ASSLVLAGEADTQY

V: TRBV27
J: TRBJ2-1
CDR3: ASSLTGGLGNEQF